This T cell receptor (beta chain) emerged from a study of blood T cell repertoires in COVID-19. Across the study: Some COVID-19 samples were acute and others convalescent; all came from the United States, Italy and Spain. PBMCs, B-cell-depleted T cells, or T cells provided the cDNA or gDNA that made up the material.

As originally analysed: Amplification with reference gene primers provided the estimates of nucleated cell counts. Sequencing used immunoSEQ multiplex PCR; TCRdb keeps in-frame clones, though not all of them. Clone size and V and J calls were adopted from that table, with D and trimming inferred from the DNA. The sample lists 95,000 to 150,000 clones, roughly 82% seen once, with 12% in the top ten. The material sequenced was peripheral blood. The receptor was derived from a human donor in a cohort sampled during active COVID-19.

CDR3 amino acids: CASSLELVGVSPLHF. DNA of the CDR3: TGCGCCAGCAGCTTGGAATTGGTCGGGGTTTCACCCCTCCACTTT. The chain uses TRBV5-1 and TRBJ1-6; D is unresolved. Germline values: CDR1 SGHRS, CDR2 YFSETQ. Trimming left V 0 bases short and J 9 bases short, with 13 bases between. There are 15 residues in the CDR3. The full variable domain, completed using reference TRBV5-1 and TRBJ1-6, is KAGVTQTPRYLIKTRGQQVTLSCSPISGHRSVSWYQQTPGQGLQFLFEYFSETQRNKGNFPGRFSGRQFSNSRSEMNVSTLELGDSALYLCASSLELVGVSPLHFGNGTRLTVT.